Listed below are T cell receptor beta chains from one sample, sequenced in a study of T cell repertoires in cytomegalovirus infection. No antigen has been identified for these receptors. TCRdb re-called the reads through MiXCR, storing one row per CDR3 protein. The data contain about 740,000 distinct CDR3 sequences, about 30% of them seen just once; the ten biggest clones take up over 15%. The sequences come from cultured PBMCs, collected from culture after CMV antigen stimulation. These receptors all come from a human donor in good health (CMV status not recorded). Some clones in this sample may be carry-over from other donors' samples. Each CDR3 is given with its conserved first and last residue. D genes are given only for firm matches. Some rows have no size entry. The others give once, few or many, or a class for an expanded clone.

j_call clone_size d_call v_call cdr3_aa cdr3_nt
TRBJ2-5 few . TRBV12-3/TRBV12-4 CASSPNSGTTKETQYF TGTGCCAGCAGTCCGAACTCCGGGACAACAAAAGAGACCCAGTACTTC
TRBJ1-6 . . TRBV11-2 CASSLSLAISPLHF TGTGCCAGCAGCTTATCTCTGGCCATCTCACCCCTCCACTTT
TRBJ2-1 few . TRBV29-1 CSVDRGYEQFF TGCAGCGTTGATCGGGGCTATGAGCAGTTCTTC
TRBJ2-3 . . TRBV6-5 CASSSPTTATDTQYF TGTGCCAGCAGTTCCCCCACTACAGCCACAGATACGCAGTATTTT
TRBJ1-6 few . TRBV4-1 CASSQVFHSSSPLHF TGCGCCAGCAGCCAAGTTTTCCATAGCAGTTCACCCCTCCACTTT
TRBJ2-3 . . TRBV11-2 CASAPRPTDTQYF TGTGCCAGCGCTCCCCGCCCCACAGATACGCAGTATTTT
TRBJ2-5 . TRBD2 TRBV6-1 CASSRRRESIETQYF TGTGCCAGCAGCCGAAGGCGGGAGTCTATAGAGACCCAGTACTTC
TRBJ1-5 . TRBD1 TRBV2 CASSSGQGLLQHF TGTGCCAGCAGTTCGGGACAGGGCCTACTCCAGCATTTT
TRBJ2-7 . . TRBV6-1 CASSEAGTRDYEQYF TGTGCCAGCAGTGAAGCCGGGACACGGGATTACGAGCAGTACTTC
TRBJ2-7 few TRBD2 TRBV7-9 CASSFIPGGLYEQYF TGTGCCAGCAGCTTTATCCCGGGGGGGCTCTACGAGCAGTACTTC
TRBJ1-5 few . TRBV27 CASSPRWRERDRQPQHF TGTGCCAGCAGTCCCCGGTGGAGGGAAAGGGATCGACAGCCCCAGCATTTT
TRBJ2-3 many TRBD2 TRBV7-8 CASSSAGGWDTQYF TGTGCCAGCAGCTCGGCGGGGGGGTGGGATACGCAGTATTTT
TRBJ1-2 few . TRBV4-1 CASSPGYSYTF TGCGCCAGCAGCCCGGGGTATAGCTACACCTTC
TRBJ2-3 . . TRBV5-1 CASSLLASLSTDTQYF TGCGCCAGCAGCTTGTTGGCTAGCCTATCCACAGATACGCAGTATTTT
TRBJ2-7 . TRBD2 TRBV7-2 CASSPRAGGYEQYF TGTGCCAGCAGCCCTAGAGCGGGGGGGTACGAGCAGTACTTC
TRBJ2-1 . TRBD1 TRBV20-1 CSARPGGHQSDEQFF TGCAGTGCTAGACCAGGGGGTCACCAATCCGATGAGCAGTTCTTC
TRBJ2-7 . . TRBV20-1 CSARGPDSYEQYF TGCAGTGCTAGGGGGCCTGACTCCTACGAGCAGTACTTC
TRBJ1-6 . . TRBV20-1 CSACENSYNSPLHF TGCAGTGCGTGTGAAAACTCCTATAATTCACCCCTCCACTTT
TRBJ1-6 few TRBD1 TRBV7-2 CASSLQGQGGSPLHF TGTGCCAGCAGCTTACAAGGACAGGGAGGCTCACCCCTCCACTTT
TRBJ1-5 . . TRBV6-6 CASSYLRGNQPQHF TGTGCCAGCAGTTACCTTCGTGGTAATCAGCCCCAGCATTTT
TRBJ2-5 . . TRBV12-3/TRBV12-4 CASSPDLARSGRETQYF TGTGCCAGCAGTCCAGATTTAGCGAGAAGTGGTCGAGAGACCCAGTACTTC
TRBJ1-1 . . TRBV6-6 CASSYSPSTLNTEAFF TGTGCCAGCAGTTACTCGCCATCTACATTGAACACTGAAGCTTTCTTT
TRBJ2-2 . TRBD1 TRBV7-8 CASSQTGGLTGELFF TGTGCCAGCAGCCAGACAGGGGGCTTGACCGGGGAGCTGTTTTTT
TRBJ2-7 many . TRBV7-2 CASSPVISYEQYF TGTGCCAGCAGCCCTGTAATCTCCTACGAGCAGTACTTC
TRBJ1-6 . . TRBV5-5 CASSPEAGNGSPLHF TGTGCCAGCAGCCCTGAGGCGGGTAATGGTTCACCCCTCCACTTT
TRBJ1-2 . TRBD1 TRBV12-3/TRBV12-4 CASSGGATGGPAGYTF TGTGCCAGCAGTGGGGGAGCCACAGGGGGCCCAGCCGGCTACACCTTC
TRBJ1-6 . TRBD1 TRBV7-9 CASSFFGGQSPLHF TGTGCCAGCAGCTTCTTCGGGGGACAGTCACCCCTCCACTTT
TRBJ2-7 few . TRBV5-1 CASSLGPLVGAVYEQYF TGCGCCAGCAGCTTGGGCCCGCTAGTGGGAGCCGTCTACGAGCAGTACTTC
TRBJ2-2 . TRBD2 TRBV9 CASSVGRTSDYTGELFF TGTGCCAGCAGCGTAGGTAGGACTAGCGATTACACCGGGGAGCTGTTTTTT
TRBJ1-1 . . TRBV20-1 CSASDRGRLIEAFF TGCAGTGCTAGTGATCGGGGGCGCTTGATTGAAGCTTTCTTT
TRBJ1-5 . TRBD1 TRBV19 CASSLRLAGQGGQPQHF TGTGCCAGTAGTTTAAGACTTGCCGGACAGGGTGGGCAGCCCCAGCATTTT
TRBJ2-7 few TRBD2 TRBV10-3 CAISESPGLAAYEQYF TGTGCCATCAGTGAGTCGCCGGGACTAGCGGCCTACGAGCAGTACTTC
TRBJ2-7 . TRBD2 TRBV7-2 CASAVGGGVSEQYF TGTGCCAGCGCCGTCGGCGGGGGGGTTAGTGAGCAGTACTTC
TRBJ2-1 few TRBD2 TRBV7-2 CASRISGGAFGNEQFF TGTGCCAGCAGGATCAGCGGGGGGGCGTTTGGGAATGAGCAGTTCTTC
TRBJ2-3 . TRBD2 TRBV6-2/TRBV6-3 CASSYGRENTDTQYF TGTGCCAGCAGTTACGGGCGGGAGAACACAGATACGCAGTATTTT
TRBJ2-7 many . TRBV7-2 CASSIQSGPSYEQYF TGTGCCAGCAGCATCCAGAGCGGCCCCTCCTACGAGCAGTACTTC
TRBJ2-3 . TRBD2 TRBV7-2 CASSLGAGLAGIYTDTQYF TGTGCCAGCAGCTTAGGGGCTGGACTAGCGGGCATCTACACAGATACGCAGTATTTT
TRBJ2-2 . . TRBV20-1 CSARDWRGLDTGELFF TGCAGTGCTAGAGATTGGAGGGGTCTCGACACCGGGGAGCTGTTTTTT
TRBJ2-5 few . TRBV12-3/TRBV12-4 CASSWGKTQYF TGTGCCAGCAGTTGGGGGAAGACCCAGTACTTC
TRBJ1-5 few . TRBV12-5 CASGLVVSDRGQPQHF TGTGCTAGTGGTTTGGTAGTTTCGGACAGAGGTCAGCCCCAGCATTTT
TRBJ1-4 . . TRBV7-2 CASRAARAGEKLFF TGTGCCAGCAGGGCTGCAAGGGCAGGTGAAAAACTGTTTTTT
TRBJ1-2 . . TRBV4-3 CASSLDLTSQNSEGTGYTF TGCGCCAGCAGCCTAGACCTGACAAGCCAAAACTCCGAAGGTACTGGCTACACCTTC
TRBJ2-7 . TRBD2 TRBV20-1 CSARDSGGSSYEQYF TGCAGTGCTAGAGATTCCGGGGGGAGCTCCTACGAGCAGTACTTC
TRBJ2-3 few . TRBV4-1 CASSQGYSTDTQYF TGCGCCAGCAGCCAAGGTTACAGCACAGATACGCAGTATTTT
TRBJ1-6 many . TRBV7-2 CASSLHRPFGDSPLHF TGTGCCAGCAGCCTACACCGGCCTTTTGGGGACTCACCCCTCCACTTT
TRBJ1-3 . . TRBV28 CASSLRWSPGNTIYF TGTGCCAGCAGTTTAAGGTGGAGCCCTGGAAACACCATATATTTT
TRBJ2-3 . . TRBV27 CASTKSYTDTQYF TGTGCCAGCACAAAAAGTTACACAGATACGCAGTATTTT
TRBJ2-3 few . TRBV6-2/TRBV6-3 CASNDRAWGADTQYF TGTGCCAGCAACGACCGGGCTTGGGGGGCAGATACGCAGTATTTT
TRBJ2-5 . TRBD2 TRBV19 CASNLAGGPRETQYF TGTGCCAGTAACCTAGCGGGAGGGCCGCGGGAGACCCAGTACTTC
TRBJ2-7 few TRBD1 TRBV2 CASRDRGPYEQYF TGTGCCAGCAGAGACAGGGGACCCTACGAGCAGTACTTC
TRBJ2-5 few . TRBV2 CASSDSELETQYF TGTGCCAGCAGTGATAGTGAATTAGAGACCCAGTACTTC
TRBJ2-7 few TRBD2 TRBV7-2 CASSPLTGGYEQYF TGTGCCAGCAGCCCCCTCACGGGAGGCTACGAGCAGTACTTC
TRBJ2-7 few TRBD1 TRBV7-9 CASSPDPGQSYEQYF TGTGCCAGCAGCCCAGACCCGGGACAGTCCTACGAGCAGTACTTC